This is a list of T cell receptor beta chains from one sample in a study of beta chain features in type 1 diabetes. Sequenced by immunoSEQ multiplex PCR; TCRdb stores in-frame clones only, minus some. The sample records about 450,000 clones, more than 9.5% being singletons. Sample: naive CD4+ T cells from blood. The source of these receptors is a woman aged 18 to 35 in good health. Each CDR3 is given with its conserved first and last residue. The D gene is left open where the match is weak. The size field is filled for only some rows; it gives once, few, many or a size class.

clone_size: .
v_call: TRBV11-1
d_call: .
j_call: TRBJ2-3
cdr3_nt: TGTGCCAGCAGCATAACAGCAGGGTATCCTAGCACAGATACGCAGTATTTT
cdr3_aa: CASSITAGYPSTDTQYF

clone_size: few
v_call: TRBV30
d_call: .
j_call: TRBJ1-5
cdr3_nt: TGTGCCAGCGAGCAGGGTTTTGGGCAGCCCCAGAATTTT
cdr3_aa: CASEQGFGQPQNF

clone_size: .
v_call: TRBV30
d_call: .
j_call: TRBJ2-1
cdr3_nt: TGTGCCGGCAGTGCACCCAGCGGTTCCTACAATGAGCAGTTCTTC
cdr3_aa: CAGSAPSGSYNEQFF

clone_size: few
v_call: TRBV11-2
d_call: .
j_call: TRBJ1-4
cdr3_nt: TGTGCCAGCAGCTTAACCGGAACAACTAATGAAAAACTGTTTTTT
cdr3_aa: CASSLTGTTNEKLFF

clone_size: few
v_call: TRBV5-4
d_call: .
j_call: TRBJ2-1
cdr3_nt: TGTGCCAGCAGCTCGGCTAGCCCCAATGAGCAGTTCTTC
cdr3_aa: CASSSASPNEQFF

clone_size: .
v_call: TRBV7-9
d_call: .
j_call: TRBJ2-5
cdr3_nt: TGTGCCAGCAGCCGTGGCAGGGTGGAGACCCAGTACTTC
cdr3_aa: CASSRGRVETQYF

clone_size: few
v_call: TRBV18
d_call: .
j_call: TRBJ2-2
cdr3_nt: TGTGCCAGCTCACCACCAATCAGGGCCGGGGAGCTGTTTTTT
cdr3_aa: CASSPPIRAGELFF

clone_size: .
v_call: TRBV29-1
d_call: .
j_call: TRBJ1-1
cdr3_nt: TGCAGCGTTGCGGCCAGGGAAGGCACTGAAGCTTTCTTT
cdr3_aa: CSVAAREGTEAFF

clone_size: few
v_call: TRBV18
d_call: .
j_call: TRBJ1-2
cdr3_nt: TGTGCCAGCTCACCAAGTCTTCCAGAAACCTATGGCTACACCTTC
cdr3_aa: CASSPSLPETYGYTF

clone_size: .
v_call: TRBV9
d_call: TRBD2
j_call: TRBJ2-3
cdr3_nt: TGTGCCAGCAGCACTAGCGGGGGGTCGGCAGATACGCAGTATTTT
cdr3_aa: CASSTSGGSADTQYF

clone_size: .
v_call: TRBV7-9
d_call: .
j_call: TRBJ2-6
cdr3_nt: TGTGCCAGCAGCCTCCCGCGGCAGGGGGGCTCTGGGGCCAACGTCCTGACTTTC
cdr3_aa: CASSLPRQGGSGANVLTF

clone_size: few
v_call: TRBV5-1
d_call: .
j_call: TRBJ2-5
cdr3_nt: TGCGCCAGCAGGTTCAGAGAAGAGACCCAGTACTTC
cdr3_aa: CASRFREETQYF

clone_size: .
v_call: TRBV7-3
d_call: TRBD2
j_call: TRBJ2-3
cdr3_nt: TGTGCCAGCAGCTTAGCGGGAGAAGACACAGATACGCAGTATTTT
cdr3_aa: CASSLAGEDTDTQYF

clone_size: few
v_call: TRBV4-2
d_call: .
j_call: TRBJ2-5
cdr3_nt: TGTGCCAGCAGCGGATCCTACCGCCAAGAGACCCAGTACTTC
cdr3_aa: CASSGSYRQETQYF